A selection of T cell receptor beta chains follows, all from one sample in a study of cytomegalovirus exposure and HLA in healthy donors. The assay was immunoSEQ multiplex PCR, and TCRdb's table has in-frame clones only and misses some. The table shows approximately 110,000 clones, with roughly 14% occurring only once. The source material was PBMCs. The source is a woman under 30 in good health and CMV-seronegative. CDR3s include the opening cysteine and the closing phenylalanine or tryptophan. The D gene is left open where the match is weak. The size field is filled for only some rows; it gives once, few, many or a size class.

>14|NA|TRBJ2-2|NA|TRBV7-2
CASSSTTGTGELFF
TGTGCCAGCAGCTCAACGACAGGCACCGGGGAGCTGTTTTTT
>16|TRBD1|TRBJ1-1|few|TRBV5-1
CASSARDRGSGTEAFF
TGCGCCAGCAGCGCCCGGGACAGGGGATCGGGCACTGAAGCTTTCTTT
>15|TRBD1|TRBJ2-7|few|TRBV5-6
CASSPRQGASYEQYF
TGTGCCAGCAGCCCCCGACAGGGGGCCTCCTACGAGCAGTACTTC
>14|TRBD1|TRBJ2-5|few|TRBV30
CAWGHGQDAETQYF
TGTGCCTGGGGACACGGACAGGACGCGGAGACCCAGTACTTC
>12|TRBD1|TRBJ2-7|NA|TRBV7-9
CASSPYRQGQYF
TGTGCCAGCAGCCCCTACCGACAGGGACAGTACTTC
>18|TRBD2|TRBJ2-1|NA|TRBV7-3
CASSLAPVSSGRGNEQFF
TGTGCCAGCAGCTTAGCCCCTGTTTCGAGCGGGAGGGGGAATGAGCAGTTCTTC
>13|TRBD1|TRBJ1-4|few|TRBV2
CAIGTDVRGKLFF
TGTGCCATCGGGACAGACGTTCGGGGAAAACTGTTTTTT
>14|NA|TRBJ1-5|few|TRBV2
CASSGFRGGQPQHF
TGTGCCAGCAGTGGTTTTAGGGGCGGACAGCCCCAGCATTTT
>12|NA|TRBJ1-4|few|TRBV7-8
CASSFRGEKLFF
TGTGCCAGCAGCTTCCGAGGGGAAAAACTGTTTTTT
>14|NA|TRBJ1-1|few|TRBV2
CASLVRPSGTEAFF
TGTGCCAGCCTTGTCCGGCCCAGCGGCACTGAAGCTTTCTTT
>14|NA|TRBJ1-4|NA|TRBV5-4
CASSLVGANEKLFF
TGTGCCAGCAGCTTGGTAGGGGCAAATGAAAAACTGTTTTTT
>15|NA|TRBJ2-3|NA|TRBV7-6
CASSLFRGRTDTQYF
TGTGCCAGCAGCTTATTTCGGGGTAGGACAGATACGCAGTATTTT
>16|TRBD1|TRBJ2-5|NA|TRBV2
CASTQTRTGGGETQYF
TGTGCCAGCACCCAAACTCGGACAGGGGGTGGGGAGACCCAGTACTTC
>16|TRBD1|TRBJ1-1|once|TRBV18
CASSPSGTGGWTEAFF
TGTGCCAGCTCACCAAGCGGGACAGGGGGATGGACTGAAGCTTTCTTT
>16|NA|TRBJ2-2|NA|TRBV30
CASLGGPRGDTGELFF
TGTGCCTCTCTCGGGGGGCCACGGGGCGACACCGGGGAGCTGTTTTTT
>13|NA|TRBJ2-5|few|TRBV30
CAWSVRQGETQYF
TGTGCCTGGAGTGTACGGCAGGGAGAGACCCAGTACTTC
>14|TRBD2|TRBJ2-1|NA|TRBV2
CASSVGGIGNEQFF
TGTGCCAGCAGTGTGGGAGGGATCGGGAATGAGCAGTTCTTC
>15|TRBD2|TRBJ2-1|few|TRBV2
CASSLLAGEVNEQFF
TGTGCCAGCAGTTTACTAGCGGGAGAGGTAAATGAGCAGTTCTTC
>13|NA|TRBJ1-4|NA|TRBV19
CASSRQSNEKLFF
TGTGCCAGTAGTAGGCAGTCTAATGAAAAACTGTTTTTT
>14|NA|TRBJ1-6|few|TRBV7-9
CASSFAGSNSPLHF
TGTGCCAGCAGCTTTGCAGGTTCTAATTCACCCCTACACTTT
>17|TRBD2|TRBJ2-2|few|TRBV9
CASSVVLAGADGGELFF
TGTGCCAGCAGCGTAGTACTAGCGGGGGCCGACGGCGGGGAGCTGTTTTTT
>14|NA|TRBJ1-2|NA|TRBV4-2
CASSQEGGDYGYTF
TGTGCCAGCAGCCAAGAGGGGGGGGACTATGGCTACACCTTC
>15|TRBD1|TRBJ1-5|NA|TRBV4-3
CASSQPDREHQPQHF
TGCGCCAGCAGCCAACCGGACAGGGAACATCAGCCCCAGCATTTT
>14|TRBD1|TRBJ2-7|NA|TRBV19
CASSRGQGAKEQYF
TGTGCCAGTAGTAGGGGACAGGGGGCGAAAGAGCAGTACTTC
>18|NA|TRBJ1-4|NA|TRBV28
CASSFGVWREWIDEKLLF
TGTGCCAGCAGTTTCGGAGTGTGGAGGGAATGGATTGATGAAAAACTGCTTTTT
>17|TRBD2|TRBJ2-5|few|TRBV9
CASSVAERGGTQETQYF
TGTGCCAGCAGCGTAGCAGAGCGGGGGGGGACCCAAGAGACCCAGTACTTC
>14|NA|TRBJ1-6|NA|TRBV27
CASSPDTYNSPLHF
TGTGCCAGCAGTCCGGACACCTATAATTCACCCCTCCACTTT
>17|TRBD2|TRBJ2-7|NA|TRBV11-2
CASSLARASGSSYEQYF
TGTGCCAGCAGCTTAGCAAGGGCTAGCGGGAGCTCCTACGAGCAGTACTTC
>13|NA|TRBJ1-6|NA|TRBV7-2
CASSRMGGGFSHF
TGTGCCAGCAGCCGGATGGGGGGAGGTTTTTCCCACTTT
>15|NA|TRBJ1-4|few|TRBV19
CASSLTGAGGEKLFF
TGTGCCAGTAGTCTAACCGGGGCGGGAGGTGAAAAACTGTTTTTT
>13|NA|TRBJ2-7|few|TRBV27
CASSLGLTYEQYF
TGTGCCAGCAGTTTGGGACTTACCTACGAGCAGTACTTC
>15|TRBD2|TRBJ2-3|NA|TRBV6-1
CASSEIAGGTDTQYF
TGTGCCAGCAGTGAAATAGCGGGGGGCACAGATACGCAGTATTTT
>15|NA|TRBJ1-1|NA|TRBV6-1
CASRRGATMNTEAFF
TGTGCCAGCAGGCGGGGGGCGACGATGAACACTGAAGCTTTCTTT
>17|NA|TRBJ1-2|few|TRBV18
CASSPSPFRVPSGGYTF
TGTGCCAGCTCACCCTCGCCCTTCCGGGTCCCGTCGGGTGGCTACACCTTC
>15|NA|TRBJ1-5|few|TRBV4-2
CASSQGEGSNQPQHF
TGTGCCAGCAGCCAAGGGGAGGGTAGCAATCAGCCCCAGCATTTT
>14|NA|TRBJ2-1|medium-sized|TRBV5-5
CASSLTRLYNEQFF
TGTGCCAGCAGCTTGACCAGACTATACAATGAGCAGTTCTTC
>13|TRBD1|TRBJ1-2|NA|TRBV28
CASSSDRRNGYTF
TGTGCCAGCAGCTCGGACAGGAGGAATGGCTACACCTTC
>14|TRBD1|TRBJ1-4|few|TRBV5-1
CASSLAGTGEKLFF
TGCGCCAGCAGCTTGGCCGGGACAGGGGAAAAACTGTTTTTT
>13|NA|TRBJ1-5|few|TRBV6-5
CASSPDRNQPQHF
TGTGCCAGCAGTCCCGACAGGAATCAGCCCCAGCATTTT
>14|NA|TRBJ2-1|once|TRBV5-4
CASSLTRINNEQFF
TGTGCCAGCAGCCTTACTAGGATCAACAATGAGCAGTTCTTC
>12|NA|TRBJ1-5|NA|TRBV28
CASSLPGRFQHF
TGTGCCAGCAGTTTACCCGGTCGGTTCCAGCATTTT